This T cell receptor (beta chain) was found in a study of blood T cell repertoires in COVID-19. The V gene's germline CDR1 is LGHNA and CDR2 YSLEER. This CDR3 has 16 amino acids. V lost 0 bases and J lost 4; bases outside the gene matches: 3. Sequencing used immunoSEQ multiplex PCR; TCRdb keeps in-frame clones, though not all of them. Seen here are fewer than 200,000 clones, more than 75% observed once, and the top ten hold about 8%. The TCR comes from a woman in her 70s with acute or convalescent COVID-19. V and J are TRBV4-3 and TRBJ2-1, with TRBD2 identical over 10 bases. Sequenced sample: peripheral blood. The DNA for the CDR3 is TGCGCCAGCAGCCAAGATAGGACTAGCGGATACAATGAGCAGTTCTTC. Translated: CASSQDRTSGYNEQFF.